One sample yielded the 21 T cell receptor beta chains listed below, sequenced in a study of metastatic and nonmetastatic thyroid tumors. All patients reached thyroid surgery having received no treatment beforehand. TCRdb re-called the PCR reads with MiXCR. The sample includes some 20,000 clones, just over 35% seen only once; the top ten take over 25%. Sequencing used tumor tissue. Receptors originate from a female donor with papillary thyroid cancer or a benign thyroid nodule (not recorded which). Some clones in this sample may be carry-over from other donors' samples.

V gene TRBV2 combines with J gene TRBJ2-7; D ambiguous. The CDR3 extends over 13 amino acids. Germline CDR1 and CDR2: SNHLY and FYNNEI. Trimming cost V 2 bases and J 7 bases, with 12 bases left between them. For the CDR3, the DNA is TGTGCCAGCAGTGAATACAGCCCCTGGGAGCAGTACTTC. This gives the protein CASSEYSPWEQYF.

The sample holds one count of this clone. The J gene is TRBJ1-1, the V gene TRBV20-1, with TRBD1 matching over 8 bases. V was clipped by 6 bases and J by 0 bases; unmatched bases: 3. The CDR3 is 13 amino acids. Germline-derived CDR1 and CDR2 are DFQATT and SNEGSKA (reference sequence). CDR3 sequence: CSAVGQVNTEAFF. The DNA for the CDR3 is TGCAGTGCAGTGGGACAGGTGAACACTGAAGCTTTCTTT.

The chain carries TRBV12-3 or TRBV12-4 and TRBJ1-6, with D possibly being TRBD1 (5 bases). The CDR3 spans 14 residues. V lost 8 bases and J lost 10, with 18 bases in between. CDR3 sequence (DNA): TGTGCCAGCTTCGGGGGTCCCATGGGGTCACCCCTCCACTTT. Amino acid sequence: CASFGGPMGSPLHF.

The rearrangement links TRBV11-2 to TRBJ2-7, with D perhaps matching TRBD2 (6 bases). Trimming left V 4 bases short and J 10 bases short, with 11 bases between. CDR1 and CDR2 from the germline V gene are SGHAT and FQNNGV. The CDR3 runs 11 residues. CDR3 nucleotide sequence: TGTGCCAGCAGCTCCAGACTAGTTCAGTACTTC. Residues: CASSSRLVQYF.

This clone was counted between two and nine times. The chain joins TRBV28 to TRBJ1-2; 8 nucleotides agree with TRBD1. This CDR3 comprises 15 residues. V was clipped by 1 base and J by 5 bases; unmatched bases: 6. Germline lookup yields CDR1 MDHEN and CDR2 SYDVKM. DNA for the CDR3: TGTGCCAGCAGTTTATCGTTGGACAGGGCTTATGGCTACACCTTC. Amino acid sequence: CASSLSLDRAYGYTF.

A few counts support this clone. The chain links TRBV2 to TRBJ1-6; 8 bases match TRBD1. This CDR3 spans 13 amino acids. CDR1 and CDR2 from the germline V gene are SNHLY and FYNNEI. Trimming cost V 3 bases and J 10 bases; bases outside gene matches: 2. The CDR3: CASSDRGLSPLHF. The CDR3 DNA is TGTGCCAGCAGTGACAGGGGGCTGTCACCCCTCCACTTT.

The table lists this clone with a few counts. The chain carries TRBV6-1 and TRBJ2-7; unclear D gene. V was cut by 6 bases and J by 0 bases, with 12 bases left in between. There are 14 residues in the CDR3. Per the germline V gene, CDR1 is MNHNS and CDR2 is SASEGT. CDR3 loop: CASSLDHPSYEQYF. For the CDR3, the DNA is TGTGCCAGCAGCCTAGATCACCCCTCCTACGAGCAGTACTTC.

The chain couples TRBV12-3 or TRBV12-4 to TRBJ1-2; 7 nucleotides agree with TRBD1. CDR3 size: 13 residues. After removal of 1 base from V and 4 bases from J, the junction contained 0 bases not matched to a gene. This CDR3 reads CASSLGTGYGYTF. The CDR3, as DNA: TGTGCCAGCAGTTTAGGGACAGGCTATGGCTACACCTTC.

As regards this clone: Compared with germline, one end of the junction differs, possibly owing to a read error. The J gene is TRBJ2-7, the V gene TRBV5-1; 9 nucleotides align to TRBD1. CDR3 length: 15 residues. Per germline, CDR1 SGHRS and CDR2 YFSETQ. The CDR3 spells CASNLSPGQGHEQYF. Written as DNA, the CDR3 is TGCGCCAGCAACTTGAGTCCGGGACAGGGCCACGAGCAGTACTTC.

In nucleotides, the CDR3 is TGCAGTGCGTTTAGCGGGGGCCCGTACCAAGAGACCCAGTACTTC. Its translation is CSAFSGGPYQETQYF. The chain joins TRBV20-1 to TRBJ2-5; 9 bases map to TRBD2. The CDR3 sequence is 15 residues long. V lost 6 bases, J lost 0 bases, and 8 bases stayed unmatched. Germline-derived CDR1 and CDR2 are DFQATT and SNEGSKA (reference sequence).

The chain links TRBV5-1 to TRBJ2-5; TRBD2 matches 14 bases. V was pared by 3 bases and J by 5 bases, with 12 bases of the junction left unmatched. Germline V CDR1 and CDR2: SGHRS, YFSETQ. CDR3 length: 18 amino acids. The CDR3 sequence: CASSSGLAGVFATETQYF. The CDR3 DNA is TGCGCCAGCAGCTCGGGACTAGCGGGAGTCTTTGCAACGGAGACCCAGTACTTC.

This clone has a handful of counts. The chain joins TRBV10-3 to TRBJ2-7, with D tentatively TRBD1 or TRBD2 (5 bases each). This CDR3 region has 13 residues. V shed 7 bases and J shed 2 bases, with 12 bases lying between them. Germline values: CDR1 ENHRY, CDR2 SYGVKD. The CDR3 spells CAITRDGAYEQYF. The CDR3 bases are TGTGCCATCACCCGGGACGGGGCCTACGAGCAGTACTTC.

This chain links TRBV5-1 with TRBJ1-6; D uncertain. Looked up from germline, CDR1 is SGHRS and CDR2 is YFSETQ. V was cut by 0 bases and J by 9 bases, with 13 bases left in between. This CDR3 region has 15 residues. The CDR3 nucleotides are TGCGCCAGCAGCTTGGTATCGCCGCCTCTTTCACCCCTCCACTTT. Its protein product is CASSLVSPPLSPLHF.

In this sample, this clone is large. The genes are TRBV7-9 and TRBJ2-7; D ambiguous. With 8 bases removed from V and 2 bases from J, the gap between germline ends came to 7 bases. Germline CDR1 is SEHNR and CDR2 is FQNEAQ (reference sequence). CDR3 size: 11 residues. The chain's CDR3 is CASRSAYEQYF. CDR3 sequence (DNA): TGTGCCAGCCGCTCAGCCTACGAGCAGTACTTC.

The chain recombines TRBV30 with TRBJ1-1, with 9 bases fitting TRBD1. V gave up 4 bases and J gave up 4 bases; unmatched junction bases: 4. Germline CDR1 and CDR2: GTSNPN and SVGIG (reference sequence). The CDR3 runs 13 residues. In nucleotides, the CDR3 is TGTGCCTGGAACAGGGGGCCGGGCACTGAAGCTTTCTTT. This gives the protein CAWNRGPGTEAFF.

V is TRBV11-2 and J is TRBJ2-7, with D perhaps being TRBD1 or TRBD2 (5 bases each). In germline, CDR1 is SGHAT, CDR2 FQNNGV. V gave up 2 bases and J gave up 0 bases, with 11 bases separating them. This CDR3 region has 15 residues. CDR3 region: CASSLLAGASYEQYF. The CDR3 DNA is TGTGCCAGCAGCTTACTCGCCGGGGCCTCCTACGAGCAGTACTTC.

This clone occurred a few times. The chain joins TRBV19 to TRBJ2-2, with a tentative D call TRBD1 (7 bases). CDR3 length: 14 residues. The germline V gene has CDR1 LNHDA and CDR2 SQIVND (reference sequence). V gave up 3 bases and J gave up 6 bases, with 11 bases separating them. The CDR3 DNA sequence: TGTGCCAGTAGTATCCAGGGGGGATCCGGGGAGCTGTTTTTT. Its protein product is CASSIQGGSGELFF.

V gene TRBV7-6 combines with J gene TRBJ2-2; TRBD1 or TRBD2 may be the D gene (5 bases each). There are 15 residues in the CDR3. Trimming removed 1 base from V and 2 bases from J, with 8 bases in between. Germline CDR1 is SGHVS and CDR2 is FNYEAQ. The CDR3 sequence: CASSLGGANTGELFF. The CDR3 coding sequence is TGTGCCAGCAGCTTAGGAGGGGCCAACACCGGGGAGCTGTTTTTT.

This clone was observed a few times. The V gene is TRBV5-1, the J gene TRBJ2-7; 10 bases map to TRBD1. V trimming: 5 bases; J trimming: 7 bases; junction bases outside the gene matches: 12. The CDR3 extends over 15 amino acids. Germline V gives CDR1 SGHRS, CDR2 YFSETQ. Here the CDR3 DNA reads TGCGCCAGCAGTAAACCCGGGACAGGGGCTGTGGAGCAGTACTTC. It yields the protein CASSKPGTGAVEQYF.

Comment on this clone: The germline gene is not matched at one end of the junction; a read error may be the cause. V and J are TRBV7-2 and TRBJ2-3; D is perhaps TRBD1 or TRBD2 (5 bases each). CDR1 is SGHTA and CDR2 is FQGNSA in the germline V gene. The CDR3 is made up of 12 amino acids. CDR3 sequence (DNA): TGTGCCAGCAGCTTAGGCCGGGACCATGAGGATTTT. This translates into CASSLGRDHEDF.

This clone showed up just a few times. The chain couples TRBV27 to TRBJ2-1, with D perhaps TRBD1 (6 bases). The germline V and J ends were trimmed by 3 bases and 5 bases, with 11 bases remaining between them. The CDR3 spans 14 residues. Per germline, CDR1 MNHEY and CDR2 SMNVEV (reference sequence). CDR3 residues: CASSFGTTNNEQFF. The CDR3 bases are TGTGCCAGCAGTTTCGGGACAACAAACAATGAGCAGTTCTTC.